This TCR beta chain was sequenced during a study of Ad26.COV2.S vaccination and SARS-CoV-2 variants. Study-level information: Donor was in the COV1001 Ad26.COV2.S trial arm. Ad26.COV2.S shots went into the muscle once or twice, 56 days apart.

Note on this clone: Antigen specificity is unknown.

Study results and limitations: Non-spike TCR breadth was similar in vaccine and placebo recipients.

Treatment denoted: 19 received Ad26.COV2.S at low or high dose, single or two shots; roughly five received placebo; per-sample allocation not given. Specimens were obtained on day 63 following the first vaccine or placebo injection. Generated by immunoSEQ multiplex PCR, the TCRdb table keeps only in-frame clones and is missing some. The repertoire has hundreds of thousands of clones, 65% to 90% of them found once; the top ten carry about 10%. Sequences were derived from peripheral blood, sampled in a trial of Ad26.COV2.S vaccine versus placebo. This receptor was obtained from a person aged 18-60 years who received the Ad26.COV2.S COVID-19 vaccine or a placebo.

The DNA of the CDR3 is TGTGCCAGCAGCTTATATGGCGGGAGGGCCACCGGGGAGCTGTTTTTT. Its protein is CASSLYGGRATGELFF. The chain joins TRBV7-3 to TRBJ2-2, with 9 bases fitting TRBD2. Germline CDR1 SGHTA, CDR2 FQGTGA. The CDR3 consists of 16 residues. Trimming removed 2 bases from V and 4 bases from J; junction bases left unmatched: 5.